Shown below are 10 T cell receptor beta chains from a single sample sequenced in a study of control samples from healthy donors and cancer patients. Sequencing was performed with immunoSEQ multiplex PCR; in TCRdb, only in-frame clones are kept and a portion is missing. The sample shows some 99,000 clones, less than 95% of them seen only once. The sequenced sample was blood. Source of these receptors: a human donor in good health. The donor label of this sample is uncertain.

The V call is TRBV28, the J call TRBJ1-1, with D unclear. This CDR3 is built from 11 residues. Per the germline V gene, CDR1 is MDHEN and CDR2 is SYDVKM. V lost 3 bases, J lost 8 bases, and 7 bases lay in between. The CDR3 DNA sequence: TGTGCCAGCAGTTTGTCCCAGGAAGCTTTCTTT. It specifies CASSLSQEAFF.

This clone was recorded once. The chain combines TRBV7-2 with TRBJ2-1; D is undetermined. Per the germline V gene, CDR1 is SGHTA and CDR2 is FQGNSA. V gave up 1 base and J gave up 2 bases, with 9 bases separating them. The length of the CDR3 is 15 residues. The DNA of the CDR3 is TGTGCCAGCAGCTTAGTGGCTACTACCTACAATGAGCAGTTCTTC. Translation gives CASSLVATTYNEQFF.

This rearrangement joins TRBV19 to TRBJ1-6; no reliable D call. Between the trimmed V and J ends, which lost 7 bases and 4 bases, there was a span of 14 bases. Germline V CDR1 and CDR2: LNHDA, SQIVND (reference sequence). CDR3 size: 15 residues. The CDR3 sequence is CASTTLPNYNSPLHF. The CDR3 DNA is TGTGCCAGTACCACCTTACCCAATTATAATTCACCCCTCCACTTT.

This clone was detected many times. The J gene is TRBJ2-7, the V gene TRBV6-1; TRBD1 aligns across 7 bases. The CDR3 extends over 15 amino acids. V shed 2 bases, J shed 3 bases, and the junction held 7 bases outside the gene matches. The V gene's germline CDR1 is MNHNS and CDR2 SASEGT. The CDR3 reads CASSETWTGGYEQYF. In nucleotides, the CDR3 is TGTGCCAGCAGTGAAACGTGGACAGGAGGCTACGAGCAGTACTTC.

The J gene is TRBJ2-2, the V gene TRBV5-1; 14 bases line up with TRBD2. V gave up 5 bases and J gave up 0 bases; unmatched junction bases: 9. Germline V lookup: CDR1 SGHRS, CDR2 YFSETQ. CDR3 length equals 19 residues. The CDR3, as DNA: TGCGCCAGCAGGGGGCGAGGACTAGCGGGGGGCGCGAACACCGGGGAGCTGTTTTTT. Translation gives CASRGRGLAGGANTGELFF.

The genes are TRBV6-1 and TRBJ2-5, with 8 nucleotides matching TRBD1. CDR3 length equals 21 residues. Germline lookup yields CDR1 MNHNS and CDR2 SASEGT. The V and J ends lost 1 base and 2 bases, in that order; junction bases with no gene match: 21. The CDR3 DNA reads TGTGCCAGCAGTGAAGATTCCAGGGGGCATTTGTTTAAAAAGGATCAAGAGACCCAGTACTTC. Amino acids: CASSEDSRGHLFKKDQETQYF.

This clone was seen a single time. The rearrangement links TRBV18 to TRBJ1-5; no clear D. This CDR3 is built from 16 residues. Germline lookup yields CDR1 KGHSH and CDR2 LQKENI. V was shortened by 1 base and J by 8 bases, with 18 bases between the two germline ends. CDR3 loop: CASSPRGPQTPEPQHF. In DNA form, the CDR3 reads TGTGCCAGCTCACCACGCGGACCTCAGACCCCCGAGCCCCAGCATTTT.

The V call is TRBV30, the J call TRBJ2-3; 8 nucleotides line up with TRBD1. V dropped 0 bases and J dropped 5; count of bases not matched to a gene: 7. The CDR3 loop spans 15 amino acids. The V gene's germline CDR1 is GTSNPN and CDR2 SVGIG (reference sequence). The CDR3 sequence is CAWSVGQGARDTQYF. In DNA, the CDR3 is TGTGCCTGGAGTGTGGGGCAGGGGGCTAGAGATACGCAGTATTTT. Full variable domain (missing parts from reference TRBV30 and TRBJ2-3): SQTIHQWPATLVQPVGSPLSLECTVEGTSNPNLYWYRQAAGRGLQLLFYSVGIGQISSEVPQNLSASRPQDRQFILSSKKLLLSDSGFYLCAWSVGQGARDTQYFGPGTRLTVL.

The rearrangement joins TRBV27 to TRBJ2-7, with 10 bases fitting TRBD2. The germline V gene has CDR1 MNHEY and CDR2 SMNVEV (reference sequence). The CDR3 has 13 residues. J gave up 2 bases and V 5 bases, and 0 bases lay outside the gene matches. The CDR3 is CASSTSGAYEQYF. CDR3 bases: TGTGCCAGCAGTACTAGCGGGGCCTACGAGCAGTACTTC.

The chain joins TRBV5-6 to TRBJ1-6; D is ambiguous. CDR3 length: 13 residues. CDR1 is SGHDT and CDR2 is YYEEEE in the germline V gene. The V end lost 4 bases, the J end lost 8 bases, and 10 bases lay between the germline ends. CDR3 protein: CASSILADSPLHF. Here the CDR3 DNA reads TGTGCCAGCAGCATCCTCGCGGATTCACCCCTCCACTTT. The complete variable domain, with remaining parts taken from reference TRBV5-6 and TRBJ1-6, reads DAGVTQSPTHLIKTRGQQVTLRCSPKSGHDTVSWYQQALGQGPQFIFQYYEEEERQRGNFPDRFSGHQFPNYSSELNVNALLLGDSALYLCASSILADSPLHFGNGTRLTVT.